This T cell receptor beta chain was sequenced in a study of blood T cell repertoires in COVID-19. This CDR3 comprises 15 residues. Germline assignment: CDR1 SGHRS and CDR2 YFSETQ. The ends lost 4 bases at V and 4 bases at J; junction bases unmatched: 6. Per the original data handling: Researchers report that nucleated cell counts were estimated from reference gene primer amplification. Profiling relied on immunoSEQ multiplex PCR, and the TCRdb table lists in-frame clones only, not all of them. The V and J calls and clone size were taken over from that table, and D and trimming were inferred from the DNA. The sample records about 120,000 clones, around 76% being singletons.

The chain carries TRBV5-1 and TRBJ1-2, with TRBD1 matching over 11 bases. The clonotype comes from a man between 65 and 85 years old with acute or convalescent COVID-19. Material: peripheral blood. CDR3 DNA: TGCGCCAGCAGCCCCGGACAGGGGGCGAGCTATGGCTACACCTTC. It codes for CASSPGQGASYGYTF.